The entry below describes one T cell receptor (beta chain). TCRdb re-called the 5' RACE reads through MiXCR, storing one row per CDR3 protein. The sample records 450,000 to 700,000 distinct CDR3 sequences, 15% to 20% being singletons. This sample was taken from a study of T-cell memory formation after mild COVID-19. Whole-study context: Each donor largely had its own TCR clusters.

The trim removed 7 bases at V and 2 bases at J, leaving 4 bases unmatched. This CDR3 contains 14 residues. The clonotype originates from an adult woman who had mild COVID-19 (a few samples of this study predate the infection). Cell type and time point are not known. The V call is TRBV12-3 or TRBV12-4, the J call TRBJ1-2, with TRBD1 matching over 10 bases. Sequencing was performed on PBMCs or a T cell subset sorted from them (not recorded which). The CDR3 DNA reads TGTGCCAGCACCATGACAGGGGGCAACTATGGCTACACCTTC. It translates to CASTMTGGNYGYTF.